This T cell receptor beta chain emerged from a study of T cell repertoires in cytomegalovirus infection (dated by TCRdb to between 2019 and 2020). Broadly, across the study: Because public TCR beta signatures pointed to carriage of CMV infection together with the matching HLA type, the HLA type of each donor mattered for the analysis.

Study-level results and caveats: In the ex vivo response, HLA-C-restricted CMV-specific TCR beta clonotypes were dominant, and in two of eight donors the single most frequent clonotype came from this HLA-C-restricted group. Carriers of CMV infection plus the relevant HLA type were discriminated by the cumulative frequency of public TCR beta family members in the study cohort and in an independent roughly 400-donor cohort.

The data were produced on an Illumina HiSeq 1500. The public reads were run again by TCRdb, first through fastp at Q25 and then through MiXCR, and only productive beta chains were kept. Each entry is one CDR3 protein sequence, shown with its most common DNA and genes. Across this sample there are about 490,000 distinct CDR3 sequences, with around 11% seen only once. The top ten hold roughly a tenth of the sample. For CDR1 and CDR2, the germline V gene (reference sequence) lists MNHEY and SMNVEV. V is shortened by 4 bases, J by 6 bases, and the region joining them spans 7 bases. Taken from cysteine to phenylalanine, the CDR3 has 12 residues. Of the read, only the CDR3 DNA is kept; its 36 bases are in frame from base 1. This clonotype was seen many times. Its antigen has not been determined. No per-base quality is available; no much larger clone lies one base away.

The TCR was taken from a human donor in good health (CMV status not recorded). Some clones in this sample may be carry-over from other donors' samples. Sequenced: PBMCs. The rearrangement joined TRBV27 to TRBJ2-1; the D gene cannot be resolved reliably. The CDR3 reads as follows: CASSWSANEQFF. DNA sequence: TGTGCCAGCAGTTGGTCGGCCAATGAGCAGTTCTTC.